This T cell receptor beta chain appears in the sequencing data of a study of T-cell memory formation after mild COVID-19. For the study at large: Clusters of TCRs were largely donor specific.

This clonotype appeared a few times. Barcoded TCR alpha and TCR beta cDNA libraries with UMIs came from 5'RACE using constant-segment primers. TCRdb called the 5' RACE reads again in MiXCR, with one record for every CDR3 protein. The table records around 140,000 distinct CDR3 sequences, roughly a quarter of them present only once. This CDR3 is 16 amino acids long. The germline V gene has CDR1 LGHDT and CDR2 YNNKEL (reference sequence). V was clipped by 4 bases and J by 4 bases; unmatched bases: 8. The receptor's source is an adult woman who had mild COVID-19 (a few samples of this study predate the infection). Cell type and time point are not known. The sample was PBMCs or a T cell subset sorted from them (not recorded which). The chain employs TRBV3-1 and TRBJ2-3; 10 bases match TRBD1. CDR3 sequence (DNA): TGTGCCAGCAGCCCGCGGACAGGGGGTCTCCCAGATACGCAGTATTTT. Protein sequence: CASSPRTGGLPDTQYF.